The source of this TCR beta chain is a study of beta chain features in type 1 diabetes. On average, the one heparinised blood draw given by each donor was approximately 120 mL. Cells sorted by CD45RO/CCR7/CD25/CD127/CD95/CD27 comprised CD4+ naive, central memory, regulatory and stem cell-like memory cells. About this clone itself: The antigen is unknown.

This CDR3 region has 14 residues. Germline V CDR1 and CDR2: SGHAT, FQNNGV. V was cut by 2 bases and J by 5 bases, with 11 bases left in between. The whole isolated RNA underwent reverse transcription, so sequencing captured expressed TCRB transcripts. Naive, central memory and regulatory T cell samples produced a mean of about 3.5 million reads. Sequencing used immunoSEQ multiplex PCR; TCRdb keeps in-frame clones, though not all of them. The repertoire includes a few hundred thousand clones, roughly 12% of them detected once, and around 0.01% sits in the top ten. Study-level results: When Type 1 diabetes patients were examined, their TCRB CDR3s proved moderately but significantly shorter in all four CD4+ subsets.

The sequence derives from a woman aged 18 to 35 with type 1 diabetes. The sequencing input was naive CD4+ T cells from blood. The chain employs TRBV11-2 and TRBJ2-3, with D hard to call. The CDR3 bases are TGTGCCAGCAGCTTAAGCCCCCCGGGAGATACGCAGTATTTT. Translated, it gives CASSLSPPGDTQYF.